A single sample is the source of the 24 T cell receptor beta chains below, sequenced in a study of neurological immune-mediated disorders. One entry per CDR3 protein, called by TCRdb with MiXCR from the 5' RACE reads. This sample has 40,000 or so distinct CDR3 sequences; 13% occur once, and the top ten carry about an eighth. Time point defined: longitudinal time-point 3. What was sequenced was PBMCs. The receptor set was obtained from a man aged 25-40 years in good health.

Turning to this clonotype: Since a much larger clone is just one base distant, this may be a read error. CDR3 protein: CASSYLYRDRSYEQYF. The DNA for the CDR3 is TGTGCCAGCAGTTACCTCTACAGGGACCGATCCTACGAGCAGTACTTC. V gene TRBV6-6 combines with J gene TRBJ2-7; possible D gene TRBD1, 6 bases. V was shortened by 2 bases and J by 1 base, with 15 bases between the two germline ends. Germline loops: CDR1 MNHNY, CDR2 SVGAGI (reference sequence). This CDR3 spans 16 amino acids.

There are many counts of this clonotype. This rearrangement joins TRBV5-1 to TRBJ2-3, with 8 bases aligning to TRBD2. Germline V lookup: CDR1 SGHRS, CDR2 YFSETQ. V was clipped by 5 bases and J by 4 bases; unmatched bases: 3. This CDR3 spans 13 amino acids. CDR3: CASRRAGADTQYF. Here the CDR3 DNA reads TGCGCCAGCAGACGAGCGGGAGCAGATACGCAGTATTTT.

This chain links TRBV2 with TRBJ2-5; D uncertain. Deletions cut 0 bases from V and 5 bases from J, with 7 bases between. The CDR3 extends over 13 amino acids. Germline assignment: CDR1 SNHLY and CDR2 FYNNEI. The CDR3 nucleotides read TGTGCCAGCAGTGAAGCGCGCAGGGAGACCCAGTACTTC. This translates into CASSEARRETQYF.

Concerning this clonotype: Just one base apart from a much larger clone, this may be a read error. V is TRBV29-1 and J is TRBJ2-5; 9 bases line up with TRBD2. Germline V gene data show CDR1 as SQVTM and CDR2 as ANQGSEA. CDR3 length equals 14 residues. CDR3 residues: CSVDEIQRGETKYF. CDR3 DNA: TGCAGCGTTGACGAAATACAGCGGGGGGAGACCAAGTACTTC.

This clonotype was seen repeatedly, ten times or more. Written as DNA, the CDR3 is TGCAGCGTTGAAGATCAGGGGGTGAGAACTGAAGCTTTCTTT. Translated, it gives CSVEDQGVRTEAFF. V is TRBV29-1 and J is TRBJ1-1, with 7 bases matching TRBD1. The CDR3 is 14 amino acids. Germline V gene data show CDR1 as SQVTM and CDR2 as ANQGSEA. V shed 0 bases, J shed 5 bases, and the junction held 6 bases outside the gene matches.

This clonotype appeared many times. The chain recombines TRBV29-1 with TRBJ2-1; perhaps TRBD1 as D (6 bases). This CDR3 has 17 residues. V was pared by 0 bases and J by 0 bases, with 15 bases between. The germline V gene encodes CDR1 SQVTM and CDR2 ANQGSEA. The CDR3 region is CSVEDPLQGSSYNEQFF. The CDR3 DNA is TGCAGCGTTGAAGACCCGCTACAGGGCAGCTCCTACAATGAGCAGTTCTTC.

This clonotype rates as medium-sized. This sequence joins TRBV7-9 and TRBJ2-5; 12 positions match TRBD2. V lost 2 bases, J lost 5 bases, and 12 bases stayed unmatched. This CDR3 has 18 residues. CDR1 is SEHNR and CDR2 is FQNEAQ in the germline V gene (reference sequence). The CDR3 is CASSLPTRLAGVEETQYF. DNA of the CDR3: TGTGCCAGCAGCTTACCCACACGACTAGCGGGAGTCGAGGAGACCCAGTACTTC.

This clonotype has a count of ten or more. The chain has TRBV20-1 and TRBJ2-7, with D hard to call. The germline V and J ends were trimmed by 5 bases and 3 bases, with 5 bases remaining between them. Germline values: CDR1 DFQATT, CDR2 SNEGSKA (reference sequence). This CDR3 region has 10 residues. The CDR3 DNA reads TGCAGTGCTGACAACTACGAGCAGTACTTC. It codes for CSADNYEQYF.

This clonotype was counted ten times or more. The CDR3 spells CSASGGITEAFF. CDR3 bases: TGCAGTGCTAGCGGGGGCATCACTGAAGCTTTCTTT. The chain couples TRBV20-1 to TRBJ1-1; the D gene is possibly TRBD1 (6 bases). The CDR3 is made up of 12 amino acids. Deletions cut 3 bases from V and 4 bases from J, with 9 bases between. CDR1 DFQATT and CDR2 SNEGSKA come from the germline V gene (reference sequence).

This clonotype was recorded many times. CDR3 loop: CASSLLTSSAKNIQYF. The CDR3 DNA is TGTGCCAGCAGTTTATTAACCTCCTCGGCCAAAAACATTCAGTACTTC. The genes are TRBV28 and TRBJ2-4; D is uncertain. This CDR3 contains 16 residues. Germline lookup yields CDR1 MDHEN and CDR2 SYDVKM. Trimming cost V 1 base and J 1 base, with 11 bases left between them.

This clonotype was observed many times. This sequence joins TRBV20-1 and TRBJ2-1, with D perhaps being TRBD1 or TRBD2 (5 bases each). V was pared by 3 bases and J by 2 bases, with 11 bases between. This CDR3 comprises 14 residues. CDR1 and CDR2 from the germline V gene are DFQATT and SNEGSKA (reference sequence). CDR3 nucleotide sequence: TGCAGTGCTAGGGAGGACACTACCTACAATGAGCAGTTCTTC. It is translated as CSAREDTTYNEQFF.

This clonotype was recorded at least ten times. The chain carries TRBV7-2 and TRBJ2-5, with 13 bases aligning to TRBD2. The CDR3 has 17 residues. CDR1 SGHTA and CDR2 FQGNSA come from the germline V gene. V lost 4 bases and J lost 5; bases outside the gene matches: 10. The CDR3 is CASSSALAGGPFETQYF. The CDR3 coding sequence is TGTGCCAGCAGCTCGGCACTAGCGGGAGGGCCTTTCGAGACCCAGTACTTC.

This clonotype was observed many times. The chain uses TRBV5-1 and TRBJ2-5; D is uncertain. The CDR3 is 13 residues long. The germline V and J ends were trimmed by 0 bases and 2 bases, with 5 bases remaining between them. CDR1 SGHRS and CDR2 YFSETQ come from the germline V gene. The chain's CDR3 is CASSLAAQETQYF. The CDR3 DNA reads as TGCGCCAGCAGCTTGGCTGCGCAAGAGACCCAGTACTTC.

This clonotype was recorded many times. This chain links TRBV5-1 with TRBJ2-5, with 9 nucleotides matching TRBD1. The germline V gene has CDR1 SGHRS and CDR2 YFSETQ. This CDR3 is 15 amino acids long. The V and J ends lost 4 bases and 4 bases, in that order; junction bases with no gene match: 8. The chain's CDR3 is CASSLGQGNLETQYF. The CDR3 DNA follows: TGCGCCAGCAGCCTCGGACAGGGGAACCTAGAGACCCAGTACTTC.

This sequence joins TRBV20-1 and TRBJ2-2; 10 positions match TRBD2. Germline CDR1 is DFQATT and CDR2 is SNEGSKA (reference sequence). This CDR3 contains 14 residues. Unmatched junction bases numbered 6, after V lost 3 bases and J lost 8 bases. The CDR3 nucleotides read TGCAGTGCTAGTAGGCTAGCGGGAGATGGGGAGCTGTTTTTT. Translation: CSASRLAGDGELFF.

This clonotype was observed at least ten times. The chain couples TRBV29-1 to TRBJ2-3, with D perhaps TRBD2 (6 bases). The V gene lost 7 bases and the J gene lost 2 bases, with 16 bases spanning the gap. CDR1 is SQVTM, CDR2 ANQGSEA, per germline. The CDR3 is 14 residues long. The CDR3 DNA is TGCAGCGGGTGGGGTAGCGGCTCCACAGATACGCAGTATTTT. Translating it yields CSGWGSGSTDTQYF.

This clonotype was detected many times. This chain connects TRBV6-1 to TRBJ1-1, with a possible D match to TRBD1 (6 bases). Germline CDR1 is MNHNS and CDR2 is SASEGT. This CDR3 is 14 amino acids long. Trimming removed 6 bases at V and 1 base at J, with 12 bases between. The CDR3 here is CASSLLQGNTEAFF. In DNA, the CDR3 is TGTGCCAGCAGCCTATTACAGGGGAACACTGAAGCTTTCTTT.

Comment on this clonotype: Mismatch with germline at one junction end may stem from a read error. V gene TRBV20-1 combines with J gene TRBJ1-2; 9 bases are a match to TRBD1. The length of the CDR3 is 15 residues. Germline values: CDR1 DFQATT, CDR2 SNEGSKA (reference sequence). The CDR3 is CSARKGTGRLDGFTF. CDR3 coding DNA: TGCAGTGCCCGAAAGGGGACAGGGCGGCTCGATGGCTTCACCTTC.

This clonotype was recorded a few times. The rearrangement uses TRBV19 and TRBJ1-3; D possibly corresponds to TRBD1 (5 bases). V dropped 6 bases and J dropped 2 bases, with 17 bases sitting between them. Germline V CDR1 and CDR2: LNHDA, SQIVND (reference sequence). This CDR3 has 16 amino acids. CDR3 residues: CASSTLPQGAGNTIYF. CDR3 bases: TGTGCCAGTAGCACCCTCCCCCAGGGAGCTGGAAACACCATATATTTT.

Many counts were recorded for this clonotype. This chain uses TRBV5-1 with TRBJ2-7; 11 nucleotides match TRBD2. This CDR3 has 14 residues. J lost 4 bases, V lost 2 bases, and 2 bases had no gene match. Germline V gene lookup returns CDR1 SGHRS and CDR2 YFSETQ. The CDR3 protein is CASSFSGRAYEQYF. CDR3 DNA: TGCGCCAGCAGCTTTAGCGGGAGGGCTTACGAGCAGTACTTC.

This clonotype was seen at least ten times. The rearrangement links TRBV5-1 to TRBJ2-3; 7 nucleotides line up with TRBD2. The junction had 11 bases not matched to a gene; V was cut back by 4 bases and J by 0 bases. Per germline, CDR1 SGHRS and CDR2 YFSETQ. The CDR3 loop spans 17 amino acids. For the CDR3, the DNA is TGCGCCAGCAGCCAAAAGCGGGATAGTTCTAGCACAGATACGCAGTATTTT. Protein: CASSQKRDSSSTDTQYF.

This clonotype was detected many times. This chain joins TRBV5-5 and TRBJ1-5; D is ambiguous. V was trimmed by 4 bases and J by 6 bases, leaving 20 bases between them. Germline V gene sequence: CDR1 SGHKS, CDR2 YYEKEE (reference sequence). The CDR3 extends over 16 amino acids. In DNA, the CDR3 is TGTGCCAGCAGCCCCGTAACCGTTCCGACTGCTCAGCCCCAGCATTTT. As protein: CASSPVTVPTAQPQHF.

The table lists this clonotype with many counts. The chain joins TRBV18 to TRBJ2-5; 7 bases map to TRBD2. Germline V gives CDR1 KGHSH, CDR2 LQKENI. This CDR3 is 13 amino acids long. Losses at the gene ends were 3 bases for V and 5 bases for J; bases not matched to a gene: 3. CDR3 protein: CASSPGLEETQYF. The CDR3 bases are TGTGCCAGCTCACCTGGACTAGAGGAGACCCAGTACTTC.

The chain links TRBV27 to TRBJ2-2; 8 nucleotides line up with TRBD2. V was pared by 4 bases and J by 7 bases, with 5 bases of the junction left unmatched. Germline loops: CDR1 MNHEY, CDR2 SMNVEV (reference sequence). There are 14 residues in the CDR3. This CDR3 is CASSSSGGIGELFF. The CDR3, as DNA: TGTGCCAGCAGTTCCAGCGGGGGCATCGGGGAGCTGTTTTTT.